A selection of T cell receptor beta chains follows, all from one sample in a study of CD8 T cells in Susac syndrome. TCRdb called the immunoSEQ multiplex PCR reads again in MiXCR, with one record for every CDR3 protein. The data hold about 190,000 distinct CDR3 sequences, with approximately 96% observed a single time. Sequences were obtained from CD4+ T cells from PBMCs. These TCRs come from a human donor with Susac syndrome. The CDR3 runs from the conserved cysteine through the conserved F or W. The D gene is left open where the match is weak. Clone size appears in some rows only: once, few, many, or a class for an expanded clone.

v_gene,d_gene,abundance,CDR3aa
TRBV29-1,-,-,CSVLRTERGTEAFF
TRBV20-1,TRBD1,-,CSAPHLDRATEAFF
TRBV14,-,-,CASSPTWGRGSYNEQFF
TRBV5-4,-,-,CASSSPTPGEQFF
TRBV5-8,TRBD2,once,CASSRQSKVEGGETQYF
TRBV19,-,-,CATEAAFYGYTF
TRBV14,-,-,CASSQGSPGTHQMYQFF
TRBV6-2/TRBV6-3,-,-,CASIAGTDFIYEQYF
TRBV2,-,-,CASSTPGGSYTEAFF
TRBV19,-,-,CASTKASEQFF
TRBV6-6,TRBD2,-,CASSYSGRGDTETQYF
TRBV4-2,TRBD2,-,CASSQERGGFYEQYF
TRBV12-3/TRBV12-4,-,-,CASSLDRPDTGELFF
TRBV19,-,-,CASSIWGLDTEAFF
TRBV24-1,-,-,CATSDSNTDTQYF
TRBV6-5,TRBD1,-,CASSGQAAKNIQYF
TRBV7-9,-,-,CASSPQVGRTEAFF
TRBV15,-,-,CATSRAGGGNEKLFF
TRBV20-1,-,-,CSARRTGSIADTQYF
TRBV5-6,-,-,CASSPWAAGQPQHF
TRBV10-2,-,-,CASIRGDPSYEQYF
TRBV11-1,TRBD1,-,CASSLLGQIYGYTF
TRBV4-3,-,-,CASSQDIVGGGGEKLFF
TRBV10-3,TRBD2,once,CAISAGGSTDTQYF
TRBV7-2,TRBD2,-,CASSLTASGATDTQYF
TRBV18,TRBD1,-,CASSPSGQNGNTIYF
TRBV7-2,TRBD2,-,CASSPLAGGHAGQYF
TRBV29-1,-,-,CSVGRTGALNTEAFF
TRBV30,TRBD1,-,CACTGTGYNSPLHF
TRBV18,TRBD2,-,CASSRPGLAQETQYF
TRBV4-2,-,-,CASSLEDLANSPLHF
TRBV20-1,-,-,CSAHAPSFGNTEAFF
TRBV7-2,-,-,CASSLAPGAEQYF
TRBV11-2,TRBD2,-,CASSLLGPGRGQYF
TRBV27,-,once,CASSLSRDRTQPQHF
TRBV30,-,-,CAWSFGLEAFF
TRBV14,TRBD1,-,CASSQVWDRVIMNTEAFF
TRBV19,TRBD1,-,CASSLPGQGYGYTF
TRBV6-2/TRBV6-3,-,-,CASKSMDQPQHF
TRBV3-1,-,-,CASSLEGLAYNEQFF
TRBV2,-,-,CARASYNEQFF
TRBV3-1,TRBD2,-,CASSQDRRAGGLNAETQYF
TRBV27,TRBD2,-,CASGRGGSETQYF
TRBV29-1,TRBD1,-,CSIFRGILAGELFF
TRBV4-1,TRBD2,once,CASSPRGLAGASTDTQYF
TRBV20-1,TRBD1,-,CSARPGQGNSPLHF
TRBV27,-,-,CASSLDRLNTEAFF
TRBV2,-,-,CASSRGGREAFF
TRBV6-2/TRBV6-3,-,-,CASRTSGAKNIQYF
TRBV5-4,TRBD1,-,CASSLEGVQGAGGYTF
TRBV7-3,TRBD2,few,CASSLTGAGGHANQETQYF
TRBV6-1,-,-,CASFRGGTIEKLFF
TRBV9,TRBD1,-,CASSVRTGSTDTQYF
TRBV11-3,-,-,CASAPRQGYEQYF
TRBV28,-,-,CASVQGWGYTF
TRBV12-5,TRBD1,-,CASGSGTDQETQYF
TRBV3-1,-,-,CASRQGGNEQFF
TRBV27,-,once,CASSFSRDQPQHF
TRBV18,-,-,CASSPLGTEKLFF